The sequence of this T cell receptor beta chain was determined in a study of cytomegalovirus exposure and HLA in healthy donors. Broader study findings: The classifier reportedly diagnosed cytomegalovirus status with high sensitivity and specificity. Through in vitro validation, a few CMV-associated chains were shown to be specific for CMV antigens. Associated with cytomegalovirus, according to the listing, were approximately 160 TCR beta chains. The tendency of first-cohort TCR clusters to co-occur in the roughly 110 validation repertoires was identified by a subsequent analysis.

Trimming removed 3 bases from V and 1 base from J, with 18 bases in between. CDR1 GTSNPN and CDR2 SVGIG come from the germline V gene (reference sequence). The length of the CDR3 is 16 residues. As concerns this clone: What it recognizes is unknown.

Repertoires were generated with immunoSEQ multiplex PCR, while TCRdb's copy carries only in-frame clones and drops some. The sample yields 200,000 to 300,000 clones, 90% seen once. The sequence was obtained from a woman aged 25 to 39 in good health and CMV-seronegative. The sequenced sample consisted of PBMCs. The chain recombines TRBV30 with TRBJ1-1, with a possible D match to TRBD1 (6 bases). CDR3: CAWSSGPGQTNTEAFF. In nucleotides, the CDR3 is TGTGCCTGGAGCAGTGGACCAGGACAGACGAACACTGAAGCTTTCTTT.